This T cell receptor beta chain was sequenced in a study of spatial heterogeneity in lung cancer. The overall study: Fewer alpha-chain than beta-chain sequences were consistently detected.

There are 11 residues in the CDR3. Trimming took 4 bases from V and 8 from J, leaving 6 bases between them. Sample time point: sample taken at primary tumor resection. The cohort: over 65 early-stage, untreated non-small cell lung cancer patients. Extraction of whole RNA from tumor, nontumor lung or frozen PBMC preceded unsorted sequencing. Every individual TCR cDNA molecule carried its own unique molecular identifier, which allowed correction of PCR and sequencing errors. One entry per CDR3 protein, called by TCRdb with MiXCR from the 5' RACE reads. Of about 6,800 distinct CDR3 sequences in the sample, around 15% were seen once. General observations from the study: Intratumoral expanded alpha and beta TCR counts were found to track tumor mutation counts.

Remarks on this clonotype: The antigen remains unidentified. Since it is a stray read in a library aimed at alpha chains, this beta chain has a size that is not meaningful.

This sequence was found in a male donor with early-stage non-small cell lung cancer. The material sequenced was lung tumor tissue, taken at surgery. V gene TRBV12-3 or TRBV12-4 combines with J gene TRBJ2-1; D is undetermined. The CDR3 sequence: CASSSVDEQFF. The CDR3 DNA reads as TGTGCCAGCAGTTCTGTCGATGAGCAGTTCTTC.